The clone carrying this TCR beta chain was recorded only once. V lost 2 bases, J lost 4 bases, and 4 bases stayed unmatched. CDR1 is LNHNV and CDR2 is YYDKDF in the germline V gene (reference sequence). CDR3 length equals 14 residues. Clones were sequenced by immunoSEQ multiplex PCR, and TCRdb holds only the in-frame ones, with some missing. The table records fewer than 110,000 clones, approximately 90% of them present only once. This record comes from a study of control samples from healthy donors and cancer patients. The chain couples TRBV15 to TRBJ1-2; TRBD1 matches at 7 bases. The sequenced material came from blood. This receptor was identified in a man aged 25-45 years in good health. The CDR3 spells CATSRTGTVYGYTF. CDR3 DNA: TGTGCCACCAGCAGAACCGGGACAGTCTATGGCTACACCTTC.